These 26 T cell receptor beta chains share one sample of origin, sequenced in a study of CD8+CD57+ T cells in acquired aplastic anemia. According to the study, genomic DNA was the template for TCR beta VDJ and CDR3 profiling. TCRdb fed the reads into MiXCR, producing one record per CDR3 protein. The sample lists tens of thousands of distinct CDR3 sequences; approximately 63% were seen once. Sequencing involved patients with CD8+CD57+ cell expansion previously shown by flow cytometry. Sequencing input: sorted CD4+, CD8+, or CD8+CD57+ T cells (not recorded which) from PBMCs. The receptor source for this set is a human donor with aplastic anemia.

The J gene is TRBJ1-2, the V gene TRBV30, with a tentative D call TRBD1 (6 bases). Germline CDR1 and CDR2: GTSNPN and SVGIG (reference sequence). Trimming removed 3 bases at V and 4 bases at J, with 15 bases between. This CDR3 is 14 amino acids long. The CDR3 sequence: CAWREQGDPYGYTF. The CDR3 DNA follows: TGTGCCTGGAGAGAACAGGGAGACCCCTATGGCTACACCTTC.

V is TRBV2 and J is TRBJ2-7, with 10 positions matching TRBD2. This CDR3 comprises 15 residues. V dropped 5 bases and J dropped 6; count of bases not matched to a gene: 10. The V gene's germline CDR1 is SNHLY and CDR2 FYNNEI. As DNA, the CDR3 is TGTGCCAGCAGTCCGAGTACTAGCGGGAACCCCGAGCAGTACTTC. As protein: CASSPSTSGNPEQYF. Variable domain in full (rest from reference TRBV2 and TRBJ2-7): EPEVTQTPSHQVTQMGQEVILRCVPISNHLYFYWYRQILGQKVEFLVSFYNNEISEKSEIFDDQFSVERPDGSNFTLKIRSTKLEDSAMYFCASSPSTSGNPEQYFGPGTRLTVT.

The V gene is TRBV2, the J gene TRBJ2-5, with TRBD1 matching over 7 bases. V lost 7 bases to trimming and J lost 0 bases; unmatched junction nucleotides: 8. The CDR3 loop spans 15 amino acids. Germline assignment: CDR1 SNHLY and CDR2 FYNNEI. The CDR3 nucleotides read TGTGCCAGCACCGGGCGGACAGGCAACCAAGAGACCCAGTACTTC. As protein: CASTGRTGNQETQYF.

This chain uses TRBV2 with TRBJ2-7, with 8 bases that match TRBD1. The length of the CDR3 is 14 residues. The V gene's germline CDR1 is SNHLY and CDR2 FYNNEI. The junction had 9 bases not matched to a gene; V was cut back by 7 bases and J by 4 bases. CDR3: CASILRTGKYEQYF. DNA for the CDR3: TGTGCCAGCATTCTTAGGACAGGGAAGTACGAGCAGTACTTC.

In its sample, this clonotype was seen many times. The chain combines TRBV20-1 with TRBJ2-7; 9 positions match TRBD1. With V trimmed by 0 bases and J by 0 bases, 6 bases remained unmatched. The length of the CDR3 is 16 residues. CDR1 and CDR2 (germline): DFQATT, SNEGSKA (reference sequence). The CDR3, as DNA: TGCAGTGCTAGAGATTCCGGACAGGGGATCTCCTACGAGCAGTACTTC. Translating it yields CSARDSGQGISYEQYF.

This clonotype has only one observation. This chain uses TRBV5-1 with TRBJ1-6, with 8 bases lining up with TRBD1. The V and J ends lost 3 bases and 9 bases, in that order; junction bases with no gene match: 5. Germline V CDR1 and CDR2: SGHRS, YFSETQ. CDR3 length: 14 amino acids. CDR3 coding DNA: TGCGCCAGCAGCTCTGGACAGGGCTCTTCACCCCTCCACTTT. Residues: CASSSGQGSSPLHF.

This clonotype came up many times. The J gene is TRBJ2-2, the V gene TRBV7-8; unclear D gene. V was clipped by 3 bases and J by 3 bases, with 8 bases between them. This CDR3 is 14 amino acids long. Germline V gene lookup returns CDR1 SGHVS and CDR2 FQNEAQ. CDR3 residues: CASSLMGDTGELFF. Here the CDR3 DNA reads TGTGCCAGCAGCTTGATGGGTGACACCGGGGAGCTGTTTTTT.

In this sample, this clonotype turned up once. This rearrangement joins TRBV25-1 to TRBJ2-3; D is undetermined. This CDR3 has 11 residues. Germline V gene data show CDR1 as MGHDK and CDR2 as SYGVNS. V was pared by 9 bases and J by 3 bases, with 7 bases between. CDR3 amino acids: CASSVTDTQYF. The CDR3, as DNA: TGTGCCAGTTCAGTTACAGATACGCAGTATTTT.

The chain has TRBV7-9 and TRBJ2-3, with D possibly matching TRBD1 (6 bases). Gene TRBJ1-5 matches the end of the DNA better, so the J call may be wrong. The CDR3 has 14 amino acids. CDR1 and CDR2 from the germline V gene are SEHNR and FQNEAQ (reference sequence). CDR3 sequence: CAGIDRQSTDTQHF. The DNA for the CDR3 is TGTGCCGGCATCGACAGGCAAAGCACAGATACGCAGCATTTT.

The sample holds many counts of this clonotype. The CDR3 reads CASSWDPAGSPLHF. In DNA form, the CDR3 reads TGTGCCAGCAGCTGGGACCCCGCCGGATCACCCCTCCACTTT. The chain joins TRBV12-3 or TRBV12-4 to TRBJ1-6; perhaps TRBD1 as D (5 bases). CDR3 length: 14 amino acids. With 6 bases removed from V and 10 bases from J, the gap between germline ends came to 16 bases.

This clonotype came up many times. The chain uses TRBV10-2 and TRBJ2-2, with 7 positions matching TRBD1. Germline trimming cut 7 bases from V and 2 bases from J; bases unmatched to any gene: 19. The CDR3 has 19 amino acids. Germline V gene data show CDR1 as WSHSY and CDR2 as SAAADI. CDR3 sequence (DNA): TGCGCCAGCACCTACGGGACAGCGAACACTTGGGCAAACACCGGGGAGCTGTTTTTT. This translates into CASTYGTANTWANTGELFF.

This rearrangement joins TRBV9 to TRBJ2-7; tentatively, D is TRBD2 (6 bases). The V end was cut by 0 bases, the J end by 5 bases, with 6 bases between. Looked up from germline, CDR1 is SGDLS and CDR2 is YYNGEE. The CDR3 runs to 12 residues. DNA for the CDR3: TGTGCCAGCAGCGTAGGGAGGGACGAGCAGTACTTC. Its protein product is CASSVGRDEQYF. The whole variable domain, filled in from reference TRBV9 and TRBJ2-7, reads DSGVTQTPKHLITATGQRVTLRCSPRSGDLSVYWYQQSLDQGLQFLIQYYNGEERAKGNILERFSAQQFPDLHSELNLSSLELGDSALYFCASSVGRDEQYFGPGTRLTVT.

This clonotype was seen only once. V is TRBV20-1 and J is TRBJ1-2, with 8 bases lining up with TRBD1. This CDR3 contains 18 residues. V shed 3 bases and J 1 base; nucleotides not matched to a gene: 16. Germline lookup yields CDR1 DFQATT and CDR2 SNEGSKA (reference sequence). Here the CDR3 reads CSARIEGQAPGNNYGYTF. In DNA form, the CDR3 reads TGCAGTGCTAGGATTGAGGGACAGGCTCCGGGTAATAACTATGGCTACACCTTC.

The table lists this clonotype with many counts. The rearrangement uses TRBV6-1 and TRBJ2-7, with TRBD2 identical over 8 bases. There are 13 residues in the CDR3. The J segment lost 4 bases and the V segment lost 7 bases, leaving 6 bases of the junction unmatched. CDR1 and CDR2 from the germline V gene are MNHNS and SASEGT. This chain's CDR3 is CASTGGEYYEQYF. In nucleotides, the CDR3 is TGTGCCAGCACGGGAGGGGAGTATTACGAGCAGTACTTC.

The chain joins TRBV9 to TRBJ1-2; D is undetermined. CDR3 length: 11 residues. CDR1 SGDLS and CDR2 YYNGEE come from the germline V gene. V lost 4 bases and J 6 bases, leaving 7 bases between the germline ends. CDR3 sequence: CASSNGDGYTF. For the CDR3, the DNA is TGTGCCAGCAGCAACGGGGATGGCTACACCTTC.

The chain is built from TRBV20-1 and TRBJ2-5; D not certain. V was pared by 2 bases and J by 5 bases, with 15 bases between. Looked up from germline, CDR1 is DFQATT and CDR2 is SNEGSKA (reference sequence). There are 14 residues in the CDR3. CDR3 nucleotides: TGCAGTGCTAGATATCCCCGTGTCGGGGAGACCCAGTACTTC. Its translation is CSARYPRVGETQYF.

This clonotype has a count of ten or more. The V and J genes are TRBV20-1 and TRBJ2-3; 10 bases agree with TRBD2. The CDR3 spans 19 residues. After removal of 6 bases from V and 2 bases from J, the junction contained 20 bases not matched to a gene. Germline CDR1 reads DFQATT; CDR2 reads SNEGSKA (reference sequence). This CDR3 reads CSAVGFTSGGASFTDTQYF. CDR3 DNA: TGCAGTGCAGTGGGCTTTACAAGCGGGGGGGCCTCTTTCACAGATACGCAGTATTTT.

This clonotype was seen repeatedly, ten times or more. This chain links TRBV5-1 with TRBJ1-4; D is possibly TRBD1 (5 bases). This CDR3 region has 15 residues. Trimming removed 0 bases at V and 3 bases at J, with 9 bases between. From germline, CDR1 is SGHRS and CDR2 YFSETQ. The CDR3 reads CASSLAQAPNEKLFF. In DNA form, the CDR3 reads TGCGCCAGCAGCTTGGCACAGGCCCCTAATGAAAAACTGTTTTTT.

The rearrangement joins TRBV11-2 to TRBJ1-1; D unresolved. The CDR3 contains 14 residues. The V end was cut by 5 bases, the J end by 3 bases, with 13 bases between. The V gene's germline CDR1 is SGHAT and CDR2 FQNNGV. The CDR3 nucleotides read TGTGCCAGCAGCCTCTCGGACGGCGACACTGAAGCTTTCTTT. Protein product: CASSLSDGDTEAFF.

In its sample, this clonotype was seen many times. The CDR3 is CAWSVGGDDSPLHF. In nucleotides, the CDR3 is TGTGCCTGGAGTGTAGGAGGGGACGATTCACCCCTCCACTTT. The gene calls are TRBV30 and TRBJ1-6, with TRBD1 as a possible D gene (5 bases). The V gene's germline CDR1 is GTSNPN and CDR2 SVGIG (reference sequence). V lost 0 bases and J 8 bases, leaving 11 bases between the germline ends. The CDR3 length is 14 residues.

This clonotype occurred a few times. The V call is TRBV15, the J call TRBJ2-5; 8 bases line up with TRBD2. V lost 3 bases, J lost 2 bases, and 5 bases stayed unmatched. Germline lookup yields CDR1 LNHNV and CDR2 YYDKDF (reference sequence). This CDR3 spans 15 amino acids. The CDR3 coding sequence is TGTGCCACCAGCAGCGTAAGCGGGGGACAAGAGACCCAGTACTTC. Translating gives CATSSVSGGQETQYF.

In this sample, this clonotype turned up many times. V is TRBV20-1 and J is TRBJ2-5, with D perhaps matching TRBD1 (6 bases). The CDR3 totals 13 residues. With 4 bases removed from V and 5 bases from J, the gap between germline ends came to 14 bases. CDR1 and CDR2 (germline): DFQATT, SNEGSKA (reference sequence). CDR3 sequence (DNA): TGCAGTGCTATGCAGGGGTCCTGGGAGACCCAGTACTTC. Residues: CSAMQGSWETQYF.

This clonotype was seen at least ten times. The rearrangement joins TRBV2 to TRBJ2-7; D ambiguous. This CDR3 has 13 amino acids. Germline values: CDR1 SNHLY, CDR2 FYNNEI. The germline V and J ends were trimmed by 9 bases and 5 bases, with 17 bases remaining between them. The CDR3 DNA is TGTGCCAGTCGTCCCCCAAGCAACGACGAGCAGTACTTC. Residues: CASRPPSNDEQYF.

This chain uses TRBV15 with TRBJ2-5; D is perhaps TRBD2 (5 bases). The CDR3 runs to 12 residues. With 3 bases removed from V and 10 bases from J, the gap between germline ends came to 12 bases. CDR1 and CDR2 from the germline V gene are LNHNV and YYDKDF (reference sequence). The CDR3 DNA reads as TGTGCCACCAGCAGTGCACCGGGGAACCAGTACTTC. Translated: CATSSAPGNQYF.

The table lists this clonotype with a few counts. The rearrangement links TRBV24-1 to TRBJ1-2; TRBD1 aligns across 7 bases. The germline V gene has CDR1 KGHDR and CDR2 SFDVKD. The trim removed 2 bases at V and 12 bases at J, leaving 11 bases unmatched. CDR3 length equals 14 residues. CDR3 sequence: CATSDSGTDTGNTF. For the CDR3, the DNA is TGTGCCACCAGTGATTCCGGGACAGACACTGGAAACACCTTC.

The V gene is TRBV7-9, the J gene TRBJ1-6; no firm D call. From germline, CDR1 is SEHNR and CDR2 FQNEAQ (reference sequence). V was shortened by 2 bases and J by 10 bases, with 12 bases between the two germline ends. The CDR3 is made up of 14 amino acids. The chain's CDR3 is CASSLWQQDSPLHF. The CDR3 DNA follows: TGTGCCAGCAGCTTATGGCAGCAAGACTCACCCCTCCACTTT.